The entry below describes one T cell receptor (beta chain). Mismatch with germline at one junction end may stem from a read error. As handled by the study authors: Amplification from reference gene primers served as the basis for estimated nucleated cell counts. Sequencing used immunoSEQ multiplex PCR; TCRdb keeps in-frame clones, though not all of them. V and J calls and clone size are copied from that table; D and trimming were computed from the DNA. The repertoire holds almost 95,000 clones, with about 71% as singletons. The sample is drawn from a study of blood T cell repertoires in COVID-19. Study summary: Acute-phase and convalescent COVID-19 samples originated in the United States, Italy and Spain. Sources were T cells, B-cell-depleted T cells, or PBMCs; the material itself was cDNA or gDNA.

CDR3 length: 16 residues. The V gene's germline CDR1 is SNHLY and CDR2 FYNNEI. The chain combines TRBV2 with TRBJ1-4; tentatively, D is TRBD1 (5 bases). The sequence derives from a woman aged 60-75 years in a cohort sampled during active or convalescent COVID-19. The sample taken for sequencing was peripheral blood. The CDR3, as DNA: TGTACCAGCAGTGAAGCGCTTCGGTCCCGGGGGGGAAAACTGTTTTTT. Protein: CTSSEALRSRGGKLFF.